One T cell receptor beta chain is described in this entry. Its antigen is as yet unknown. At one of its ends the junction is not consistent with the germline gene, which may arise from a read error. This sample was taken from a study of CD8 T cell repertoires and HIV-1 epitope variants. Looking at the study overall: Each of Twenty-five Gag and Nef epitope peptides stimulated a separate culture. Autologous T cell-negative cells served as antigen-presenting cells in equal numbers.

Survey-depth immunoSEQ sequencing covered TCR beta CDR3 regions. TCRdb's table, derived via immunoSEQ multiplex PCR, lists solely in-frame clones and lacks some. In the table there are several thousand clones, roughly two thirds of which are singletons. This CDR3 comprises 14 residues. Germline-derived CDR1 and CDR2 are SGHRS and YFSETQ. The sample consisted of cultured CD8+ T cells derived from PBMCs. V gene TRBV5-1 combines with J gene TRBJ2-7, with 8 nucleotides matching TRBD2. The receptor's source is a male donor with HIV. The CDR3 reads CASSAGLGSSEQYF. CDR3 bases: TGTGCCAGCAGCGCGGGACTAGGTTCCTCCGAGCAGTACTTC.